This TCR beta chain was found in a study of sequential checkpoint blockade in melanoma. Study at large: Arm A got nivolumab then ipilimumab; arm B the reverse, 1:1.

Losses at the gene ends were 5 bases for V and 0 bases for J; bases not matched to a gene: 4. This CDR3 has 16 residues. CDR1 and CDR2 (germline): LNHDA, SQIVND (reference sequence). Treatment in this sample: randomized to nivolumab then ipilimumab (arm A) or the reverse (arm B). DNA-damaging chemotherapy had not been given to any patient beforehand. Live CD3+CD8+ CD19− CD56− cells were sorted from PBMCs. TCRdb keeps only in-frame clones here, not all; method: immunoSEQ multiplex PCR. Counted here are around 16,000 clones, about 92% occurring once; the ten biggest clones make up about 22%. This TCR derives from a human donor with melanoma. The chain employs TRBV19 and TRBJ2-1, with 10 bases identical to TRBD2. The starting material was CD8+ T cells sorted from blood (inferred from file names), obtained from a patient given nivolumab and ipilimumab in sequence. This CDR3 is CASSGSSGSSYNEQFF. The CDR3 DNA sequence: TGTGCCAGTAGTGGTTCTAGCGGGAGCTCCTACAATGAGCAGTTCTTC.